The rows below give T cell receptor beta chains drawn from one sample of a study of shared clonotypes between healthy human individuals. Profiling relied on immunoSEQ multiplex PCR, and the TCRdb table lists in-frame clones only, not all of them. The data show around 2,100,000 clones, 85% to 95% seen once. Source material: naive CD8+ T cells sorted from blood. All receptors come from a man aged 18 to 30 in good health. The CDR3 runs from the conserved cysteine through the conserved F or W. Each record gives: clone size, J gene, V gene, D gene, CDR3 length, CDR3 DNA, CDR3 protein. The D gene is left open where the match is weak. Where a row states a size, it is once, few, many or the class of an expanded clone; other rows omit it.

size: NA; J: TRBJ2-1; V: TRBV27; D: TRBD1; length: 14; DNA: TGTGCCAGCAGTTTCCAGGGGGCCCACAATGAGCAGTTCTTC; CDR3: CASSFQGAHNEQFF
size: NA; J: TRBJ2-7; V: TRBV10-3; D: TRBD1; length: 18; DNA: TGTGCCATCAGTGAGCCGAGAGACACCGGGACAGGGCCCTACGAGCAGTACTTC; CDR3: CAISEPRDTGTGPYEQYF
size: NA; J: TRBJ2-7; V: TRBV4-1; D: NA; length: 13; DNA: TGCGCCAGCAGCCAACTGACAGGCTACGAGCAGTACTTC; CDR3: CASSQLTGYEQYF
size: NA; J: TRBJ2-7; V: TRBV27; D: NA; length: 12; DNA: TGTGCCAGCAGGACTAGCTCCTACGAGCAGTACTTC; CDR3: CASRTSSYEQYF
size: NA; J: TRBJ2-1; V: TRBV30; D: NA; length: 13; DNA: TGTGCCTGGAGTGGAAGTGTGGGGGATGAGCAGTTCTTC; CDR3: CAWSGSVGDEQFF
size: NA; J: TRBJ2-7; V: TRBV2; D: TRBD2; length: 15; DNA: TGTGCCAGTAAAGGAGCTAGCGGTCCTTCCTACGAGCAGTACTTC; CDR3: CASKGASGPSYEQYF
size: NA; J: TRBJ2-2; V: TRBV4-3; D: NA; length: 14; DNA: TGCGCCAGCAGCCAAGTCGGTGGCACCGGGGAGCTGTTTTTT; CDR3: CASSQVGGTGELFF
size: NA; J: TRBJ1-1; V: TRBV30; D: NA; length: 12; DNA: TGTGCCTGGAGTCTGACAGGTCCTGAAGCTTTCTTT; CDR3: CAWSLTGPEAFF
size: NA; J: TRBJ2-1; V: TRBV7-6; D: NA; length: 13; DNA: TGTGCCAGCAGCTTAGCGGGAGGTCGTGAGCAGTTCTTC; CDR3: CASSLAGGREQFF
size: NA; J: TRBJ2-7; V: TRBV27; D: NA; length: 13; DNA: TGTGCCAGCAGTTTTTCACTAAAATACGAGCAGTACTTC; CDR3: CASSFSLKYEQYF
size: NA; J: TRBJ1-1; V: TRBV5-1; D: TRBD1; length: 17; DNA: TGCGCCAGCAGCTTGGACGGGACAGTAATCCCGAACACTGAAGCTTTCTTT; CDR3: CASSLDGTVIPNTEAFF
size: NA; J: TRBJ2-5; V: TRBV11-3; D: NA; length: 13; DNA: TGTGCCAGCAGCTTAGCAGGGGTAGAGACCCAGTACTTC; CDR3: CASSLAGVETQYF
size: NA; J: TRBJ2-1; V: TRBV7-9; D: NA; length: 15; DNA: TGTGCCAGCAGCCCCGTCGGAAGCTCCTACAATGAGCAGTTCTTC; CDR3: CASSPVGSSYNEQFF
size: NA; J: TRBJ2-3; V: TRBV19; D: NA; length: 15; DNA: TGTGCCAGTAGTATAGATCTCGAGGCCACAGATACGCAGTATTTT; CDR3: CASSIDLEATDTQYF
size: NA; J: TRBJ2-1; V: TRBV11-2; D: NA; length: 19; DNA: TGTGCCAGCAGCTTGCTCCCGCCCGGGGTGGCGGGGTATTACAATGAGCAGTTCTTC; CDR3: CASSLLPPGVAGYYNEQFF
size: NA; J: TRBJ2-7; V: TRBV6-1; D: TRBD2; length: 13; DNA: TGTGCCAGCAGTCGGGACTACCCCTACGAGCAGTACTTC; CDR3: CASSRDYPYEQYF
size: NA; J: TRBJ1-1; V: TRBV7-9; D: NA; length: 15; DNA: TGTGCCAGCAGCTTAGTTGGGGCCGGGAACACTGAAGCTTTCTTT; CDR3: CASSLVGAGNTEAFF
size: NA; J: TRBJ2-5; V: TRBV29-1; D: NA; length: 13; DNA: TGCAGCGTTGAAGGGGGCTTCCCAGAGACCCAGTACTTC; CDR3: CSVEGGFPETQYF
size: NA; J: TRBJ2-1; V: TRBV10-3; D: NA; length: 17; DNA: TGTGCCTTAGGGGTTTGGGGCGCGGGTACCTCCTACAATGAGCAGTTCTTC; CDR3: CALGVWGAGTSYNEQFF
size: NA; J: TRBJ1-1; V: TRBV6-1; D: TRBD1; length: 17; DNA: TGTGCCAGCAGTGAAAAGGGGGCTTTTTCGATGAACACTGAAGCTTTCTTT; CDR3: CASSEKGAFSMNTEAFF
size: NA; J: TRBJ2-2; V: TRBV19; D: NA; length: 18; DNA: TGTGCCAGTAGTATAGAGGTATGGCGGGCCAAGAACACCGGGGAGCTGTTTTTT; CDR3: CASSIEVWRAKNTGELFF
size: NA; J: TRBJ2-7; V: TRBV11-2; D: NA; length: 14; DNA: TGTGCCAGCACCAAGGACAGATTAACCTACGAGCAGTACTTC; CDR3: CASTKDRLTYEQYF
size: NA; J: TRBJ2-5; V: TRBV4-1; D: NA; length: 14; DNA: TGCGCCAGCAGTGCGGGACTCACACAAGAGACCCAGTACTTC; CDR3: CASSAGLTQETQYF
size: NA; J: TRBJ1-2; V: TRBV4-3; D: NA; length: 14; DNA: TGCGCCAGCAGCCAAGATGGCCCAGGGGATGGCTACACCTTC; CDR3: CASSQDGPGDGYTF
size: NA; J: TRBJ2-3; V: TRBV7-9; D: TRBD1; length: 16; DNA: TGTGCCAGCAGCCTCCGGGACAGGGAAAATACAGATACGCAGTATTTT; CDR3: CASSLRDRENTDTQYF
size: NA; J: TRBJ2-1; V: TRBV6-5; D: NA; length: 11; DNA: TGTGCCAGCAGCCAAGCAAATGAGCAGTTCTTC; CDR3: CASSQANEQFF
size: NA; J: TRBJ1-5; V: TRBV27; D: NA; length: 14; DNA: TGTGCCAGCAGTTTGGGGGTTACTGATCAGCCCCAGCATTTT; CDR3: CASSLGVTDQPQHF
size: NA; J: TRBJ2-2; V: TRBV25-1; D: NA; length: 17; DNA: TGTGCCAGCAGTGATCCGGTGGGGGTGAGATACCCCGGGGAGCTGTTTTTT; CDR3: CASSDPVGVRYPGELFF
size: NA; J: TRBJ2-7; V: TRBV10-1; D: NA; length: 17; DNA: TGCGCCAGCAGTGAGTCGACTCAGGGTATGTTATCCTACGAGCAGTACTTC; CDR3: CASSESTQGMLSYEQYF
size: once; J: TRBJ2-1; V: TRBV9; D: NA; length: 14; DNA: TGTGCCAGCAGCGGATTAGTCGGGGACAATGAGCAGTTCTTC; CDR3: CASSGLVGDNEQFF
size: NA; J: TRBJ1-1; V: TRBV15; D: TRBD1; length: 15; DNA: TGTGCCACCAGCAGAGAGGACAGGGAATGGACTGAAGCTTTCTTT; CDR3: CATSREDREWTEAFF
size: NA; J: TRBJ2-2; V: TRBV9; D: NA; length: 16; DNA: TGTGCCAGCAGCGTATTTGACGGACGGAGCACCGGGGAGCTGTTTTTT; CDR3: CASSVFDGRSTGELFF
size: once; J: TRBJ1-2; V: TRBV15; D: NA; length: 16; DNA: TGTGCCACCAGCAGAGAAGAAGACGGGGGACGTGATGGCTACACCTTC; CDR3: CATSREEDGGRDGYTF
size: NA; J: TRBJ1-1; V: TRBV27; D: NA; length: 13; DNA: TGTGCCAGTAGCCTAGGGGAAAACACTGAAGCTTTCTTT; CDR3: CASSLGENTEAFF
size: once; J: TRBJ2-5; V: TRBV6-6; D: NA; length: 15; DNA: TGTGCCAGCAGTTACTGGTCGAACCCCCAAGAGACCCAGTACTTC; CDR3: CASSYWSNPQETQYF
size: NA; J: TRBJ2-7; V: TRBV7-8; D: NA; length: 13; DNA: TGTGCCAGCAGCACAGGAGGGAGCTTCGAGGATGGCTTC; CDR3: CASSTGGSFEDGF
size: NA; J: TRBJ2-1; V: TRBV11-2; D: NA; length: 17; DNA: TGTGCCAGCAGCTTAGCAGGGGCTCCCTTGGGTTACAATGAGCAGTTCTTC; CDR3: CASSLAGAPLGYNEQFF
size: NA; J: TRBJ1-6; V: TRBV11-2; D: NA; length: 13; DNA: TGTGCCAGCAGCTTAGCCCCGGCGGCACCCCTCCACTTT; CDR3: CASSLAPAAPLHF
size: NA; J: TRBJ2-7; V: TRBV28; D: TRBD2; length: 14; DNA: TGTGCCAGCAGTTCCGGGACTAGCGGCTACGAGCAGTACTTC; CDR3: CASSSGTSGYEQYF
size: NA; J: TRBJ1-2; V: TRBV9; D: NA; length: 15; DNA: TGTGCCAGCAGCGTAGTGGGCGTTGGGGCCTATGGCTACACCTTC; CDR3: CASSVVGVGAYGYTF
size: NA; J: TRBJ2-7; V: TRBV29-1; D: TRBD1; length: 12; DNA: TGCAGCGCCGAGGCAGGGGGATACGAGCAGTACTTC; CDR3: CSAEAGGYEQYF
size: NA; J: TRBJ2-5; V: TRBV5-6; D: TRBD1; length: 17; DNA: TGTGCCAGCAGCCCCAACCTAGGGACAGCGTACCAAGAGACCCAGTACTTC; CDR3: CASSPNLGTAYQETQYF
size: NA; J: TRBJ2-2; V: TRBV7-6; D: NA; length: 16; DNA: TGTGCCAGCAGCCATTCTGGCATTATCGGACTCGGGGAGCTGTTTTTT; CDR3: CASSHSGIIGLGELFF
size: NA; J: TRBJ1-2; V: TRBV9; D: TRBD1; length: 18; DNA: TGTGCCAGCAGGGGGACAGGGGACGAGGAAAGCCCTAACTATGGCTACACCTTC; CDR3: CASRGTGDEESPNYGYTF
size: NA; J: TRBJ2-7; V: TRBV29-1; D: NA; length: 14; DNA: TGCAGCGTCGACACTCCGGGACCGCCCTACGAGCAGTACTTC; CDR3: CSVDTPGPPYEQYF
size: NA; J: TRBJ1-3; V: TRBV15; D: NA; length: 12; DNA: TGTGCCACCAGCAGAGGGGAGGGCACCATATATTTT; CDR3: CATSRGEGTIYF
size: NA; J: TRBJ2-3; V: TRBV9; D: TRBD2; length: 15; DNA: TGTGCCAGCAGCTGGAGCGGGAGGGCCGAAGATACGCAGTATTTT; CDR3: CASSWSGRAEDTQYF
size: NA; J: TRBJ2-7; V: TRBV6-1; D: NA; length: 13; DNA: TGTGCCAGCAGTGAAGGCATAGCAGGGGAGCAGTACTTC; CDR3: CASSEGIAGEQYF
size: NA; J: TRBJ1-2; V: TRBV11-2; D: TRBD1; length: 14; DNA: TGTGCCAGCAGCTTAGAGACAGGGGGCTTTGGCTACACCTTC; CDR3: CASSLETGGFGYTF
size: NA; J: TRBJ1-1; V: TRBV5-4; D: NA; length: 14; DNA: TGTGCCAGCAGCCTAGGGGGGGAGAACACTGAAGCTTTCTTT; CDR3: CASSLGGENTEAFF
size: NA; J: TRBJ1-5; V: TRBV7-9; D: NA; length: 12; DNA: TGTGCCAGCAGCTTATTCCTGGGGCCCCAGCATTTT; CDR3: CASSLFLGPQHF
size: NA; J: TRBJ2-7; V: TRBV2; D: TRBD1; length: 18; DNA: TGTGCCAGCAGTGAAGCGCTTCCTTGGGACAGGGGATCCTACGAGCAGTACTTC; CDR3: CASSEALPWDRGSYEQYF
size: NA; J: TRBJ2-7; V: TRBV5-6; D: TRBD2; length: 17; DNA: TGTGCCAGCAGCTTGATGTCTAGCGGCTATATCTCCTACGAGCAGTACTTC; CDR3: CASSLMSSGYISYEQYF